This TCR beta chain is from a study of cytomegalovirus exposure and HLA in healthy donors. Data came from immunoSEQ multiplex PCR; TCRdb stores just in-frame clones and leaves some out. The top ten hold 2% to 3% of the sample, which has fewer than 200,000 clones, roughly nine tenths seen once. Points on this clone: Its antigen is undetermined.

Broader study findings: Cytomegalovirus status was reportedly diagnosed by the classifier with high specificity and sensitivity. Across donors, most TCRs were seen rarely, yet some public ones were widespread.

V gave up 6 bases and J gave up 8 bases; unmatched junction bases: 5. CDR1 is SNHLY and CDR2 is FYNNEI in the germline V gene. The CDR3 contains 15 residues. The sequence derives from a man aged 18 to 35 in good health and CMV-seropositive. The specimen was PBMCs. The V and J genes are TRBV2 and TRBJ2-3; 16 nucleotides align to TRBD2. This CDR3 reads CASSQGLAGGRTQYF. CDR3 sequence (DNA): TGTGCCAGCAGCCAGGGACTAGCGGGAGGGCGTACGCAGTATTTT.